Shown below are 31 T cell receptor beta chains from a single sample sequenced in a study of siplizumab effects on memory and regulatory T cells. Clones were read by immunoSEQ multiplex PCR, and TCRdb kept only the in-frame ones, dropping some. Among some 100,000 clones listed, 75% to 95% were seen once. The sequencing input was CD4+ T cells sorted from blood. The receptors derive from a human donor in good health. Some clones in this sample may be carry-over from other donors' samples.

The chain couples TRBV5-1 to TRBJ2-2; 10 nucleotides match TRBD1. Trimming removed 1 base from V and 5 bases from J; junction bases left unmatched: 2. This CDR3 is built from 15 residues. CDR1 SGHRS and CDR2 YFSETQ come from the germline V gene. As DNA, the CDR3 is TGCGCCAGCAGCTTGTTGGACAGGGGGACCGGGGAGCTGTTTTTT. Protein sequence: CASSLLDRGTGELFF.

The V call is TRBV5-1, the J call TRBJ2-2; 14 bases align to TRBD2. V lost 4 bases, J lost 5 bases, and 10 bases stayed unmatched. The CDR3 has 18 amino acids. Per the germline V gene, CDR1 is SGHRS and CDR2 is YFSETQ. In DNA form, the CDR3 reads TGCGCCAGCAGCAGAATCCCGGGACTAGCGGGAGAGACCGGGGAGCTGTTTTTT. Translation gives CASSRIPGLAGETGELFF. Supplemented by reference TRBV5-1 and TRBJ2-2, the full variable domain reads KAGVTQTPRYLIKTRGQQVTLSCSPISGHRSVSWYQQTPGQGLQFLFEYFSETQRNKGNFPGRFSGRQFSNSRSEMNVSTLELGDSALYLCASSRIPGLAGETGELFFGEGSRLTVL.

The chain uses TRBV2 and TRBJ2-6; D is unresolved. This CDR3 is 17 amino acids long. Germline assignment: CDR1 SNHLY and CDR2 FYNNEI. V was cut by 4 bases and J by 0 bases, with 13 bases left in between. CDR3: CASSVSYAASGANVLTF. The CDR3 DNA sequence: TGTGCCAGCAGTGTTAGTTACGCAGCCTCTGGGGCCAACGTCCTGACTTTC.

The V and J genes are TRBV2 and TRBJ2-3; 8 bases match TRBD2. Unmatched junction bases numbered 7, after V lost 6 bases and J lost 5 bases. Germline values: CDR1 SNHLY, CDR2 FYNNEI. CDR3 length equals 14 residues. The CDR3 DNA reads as TGTGCCAGCAGAGCGGGACTAGTCAGAGATACGCAGTATTTT. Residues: CASRAGLVRDTQYF.

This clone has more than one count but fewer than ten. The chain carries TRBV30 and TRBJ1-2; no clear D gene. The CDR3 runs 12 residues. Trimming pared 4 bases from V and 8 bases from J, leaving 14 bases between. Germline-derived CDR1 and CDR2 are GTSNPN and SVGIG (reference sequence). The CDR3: CAWNKVKPGYTF. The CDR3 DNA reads TGTGCCTGGAATAAAGTAAAGCCCGGCTACACCTTC. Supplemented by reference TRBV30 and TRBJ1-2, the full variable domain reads SQTIHQWPATLVQPVGSPLSLECTVEGTSNPNLYWYRQAAGRGLQLLFYSVGIGQISSEVPQNLSASRPQDRQFILSSKKLLLSDSGFYLCAWNKVKPGYTFGSGTRLTVV.

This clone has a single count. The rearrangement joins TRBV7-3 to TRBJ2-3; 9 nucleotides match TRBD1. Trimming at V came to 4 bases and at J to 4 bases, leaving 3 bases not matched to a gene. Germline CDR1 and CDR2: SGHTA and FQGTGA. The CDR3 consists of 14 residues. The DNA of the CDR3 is TGTGCCAGCAGCTCCCGGACAGGGGCAGATACGCAGTATTTT. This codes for CASSSRTGADTQYF.

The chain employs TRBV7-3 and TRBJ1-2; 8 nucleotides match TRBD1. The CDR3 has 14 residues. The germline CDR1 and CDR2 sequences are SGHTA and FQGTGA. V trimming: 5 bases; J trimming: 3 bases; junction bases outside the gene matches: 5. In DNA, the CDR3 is TGTGCCAGCAGCCCCGGGACAGGAGACTATGGCTACACCTTC. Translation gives CASSPGTGDYGYTF.

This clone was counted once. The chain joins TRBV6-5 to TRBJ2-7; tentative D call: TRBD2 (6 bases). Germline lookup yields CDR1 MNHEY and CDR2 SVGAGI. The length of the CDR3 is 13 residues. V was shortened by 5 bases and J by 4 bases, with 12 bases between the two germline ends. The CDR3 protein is CASSGSGRYEQYF. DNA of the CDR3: TGTGCCAGCAGTGGTAGCGGAAGATACGAGCAGTACTTC.

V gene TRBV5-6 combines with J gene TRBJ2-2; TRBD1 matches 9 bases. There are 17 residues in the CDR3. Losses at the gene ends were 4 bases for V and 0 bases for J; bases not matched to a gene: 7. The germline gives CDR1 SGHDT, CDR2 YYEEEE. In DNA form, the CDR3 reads TGTGCCAGCAGCCCCCTACGACAGGGGGCGAACACCGGGGAGCTGTTTTTT. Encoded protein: CASSPLRQGANTGELFF.

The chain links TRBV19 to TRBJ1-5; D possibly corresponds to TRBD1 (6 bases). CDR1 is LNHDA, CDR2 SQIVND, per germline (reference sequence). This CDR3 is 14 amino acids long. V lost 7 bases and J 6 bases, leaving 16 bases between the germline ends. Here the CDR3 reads CASTLQGAIQPQHF. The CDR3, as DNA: TGTGCCAGTACTTTACAGGGAGCTATTCAGCCCCAGCATTTT.

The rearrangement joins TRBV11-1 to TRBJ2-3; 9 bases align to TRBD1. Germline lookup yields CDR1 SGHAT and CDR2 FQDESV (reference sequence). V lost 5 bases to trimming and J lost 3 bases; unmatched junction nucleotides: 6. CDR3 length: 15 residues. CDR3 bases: TGTGCCAGCAGCCGGACAGGGGTGGCGACAGATACGCAGTATTTT. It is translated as CASSRTGVATDTQYF.

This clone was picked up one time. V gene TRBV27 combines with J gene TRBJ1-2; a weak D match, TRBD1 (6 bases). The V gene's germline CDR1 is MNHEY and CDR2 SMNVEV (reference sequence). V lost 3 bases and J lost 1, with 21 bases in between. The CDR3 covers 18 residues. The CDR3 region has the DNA TGTGCCAGCAGTTTCTCGCATTTGACGAGGACAGATAACTATGGCTACACCTTC. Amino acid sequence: CASSFSHLTRTDNYGYTF.

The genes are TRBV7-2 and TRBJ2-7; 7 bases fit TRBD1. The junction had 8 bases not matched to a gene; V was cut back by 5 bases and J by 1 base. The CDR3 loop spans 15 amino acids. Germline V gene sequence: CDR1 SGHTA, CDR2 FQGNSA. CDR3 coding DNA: TGTGCCAGCAGCCAAGCTTTGGGACAGTCCTACGAGCAGTACTTC. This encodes CASSQALGQSYEQYF.

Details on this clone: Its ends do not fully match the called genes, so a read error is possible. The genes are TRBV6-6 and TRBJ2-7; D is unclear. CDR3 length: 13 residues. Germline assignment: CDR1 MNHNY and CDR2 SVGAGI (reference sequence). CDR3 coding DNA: TGTGCCAGCAGTTACGGCGGTTACTACGGGCAGTACTTC. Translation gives CASSYGGYYGQYF.

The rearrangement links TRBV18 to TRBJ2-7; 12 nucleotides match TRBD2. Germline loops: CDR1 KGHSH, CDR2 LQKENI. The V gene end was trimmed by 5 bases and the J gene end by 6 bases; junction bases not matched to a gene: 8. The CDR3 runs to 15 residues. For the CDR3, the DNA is TGTGCCAGCTCAGCCGCTAGCGGGAGGGCAGGCGAGCAGTACTTC. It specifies CASSAASGRAGEQYF.

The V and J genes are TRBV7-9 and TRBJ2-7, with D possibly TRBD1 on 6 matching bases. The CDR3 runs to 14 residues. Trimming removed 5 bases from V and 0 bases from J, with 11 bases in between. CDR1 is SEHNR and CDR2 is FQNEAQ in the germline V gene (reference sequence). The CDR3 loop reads CASSVTGSSYEQYF. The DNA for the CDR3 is TGTGCCAGCAGCGTCACAGGGAGCTCCTACGAGCAGTACTTC.

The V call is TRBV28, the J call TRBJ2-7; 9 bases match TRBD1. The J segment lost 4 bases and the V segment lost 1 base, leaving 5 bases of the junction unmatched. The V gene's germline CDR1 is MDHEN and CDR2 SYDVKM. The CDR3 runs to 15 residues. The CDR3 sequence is CASSLSDRGPYEQYF. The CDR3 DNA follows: TGTGCCAGCAGTTTATCGGACAGGGGACCTTACGAGCAGTACTTC.

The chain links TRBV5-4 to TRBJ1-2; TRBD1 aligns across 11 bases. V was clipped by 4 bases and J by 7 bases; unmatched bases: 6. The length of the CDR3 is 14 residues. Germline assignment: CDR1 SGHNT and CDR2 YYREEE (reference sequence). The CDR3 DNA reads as TGTGCCAGCAGCCCAGTTGGGACAGGGGGTGGCTACACCTTC. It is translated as CASSPVGTGGGYTF. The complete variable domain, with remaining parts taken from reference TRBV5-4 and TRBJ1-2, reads ETGVTQSPTHLIKTRGQQVTLRCSSQSGHNTVSWYQQALGQGPQFIFQYYREEENGRGNFPPRFSGLQFPNYSSELNVNALELDDSALYLCASSPVGTGGGYTFGSGTRLTVV.

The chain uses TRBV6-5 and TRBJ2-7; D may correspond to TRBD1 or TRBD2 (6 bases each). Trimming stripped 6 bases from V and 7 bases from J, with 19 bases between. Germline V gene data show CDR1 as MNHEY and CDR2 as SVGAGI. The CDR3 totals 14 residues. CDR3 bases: TGTGCCAGCAGCAACCGCCTCGGGGGCCCTGAGCAGTACTTC. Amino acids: CASSNRLGGPEQYF.

CDR3: CAWSWAGADTQYF. CDR3 in DNA: TGTGCCTGGAGTTGGGCGGGAGCAGATACGCAGTATTTT. This sequence joins TRBV30 and TRBJ2-3; 7 bases agree with TRBD2. The germline V gene encodes CDR1 GTSNPN and CDR2 SVGIG (reference sequence). The V segment lost 2 bases and the J segment 4 bases; nucleotides outside the gene matches: 3. This CDR3 spans 13 amino acids.

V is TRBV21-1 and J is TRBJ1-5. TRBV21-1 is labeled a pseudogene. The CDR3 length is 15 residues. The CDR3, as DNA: TGTGCCAGCAGCAATCGGGGGAAGGGCAATCAGCCCCAGCATTTT. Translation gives CASSNRGKGNQPQHF.

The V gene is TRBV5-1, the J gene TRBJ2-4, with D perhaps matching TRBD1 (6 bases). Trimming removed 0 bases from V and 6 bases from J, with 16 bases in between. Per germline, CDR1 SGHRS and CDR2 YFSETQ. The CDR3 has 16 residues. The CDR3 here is CASSLVAGVGGNIQYF. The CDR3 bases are TGCGCCAGCAGCTTGGTTGCAGGGGTAGGGGGAAACATTCAGTACTTC.

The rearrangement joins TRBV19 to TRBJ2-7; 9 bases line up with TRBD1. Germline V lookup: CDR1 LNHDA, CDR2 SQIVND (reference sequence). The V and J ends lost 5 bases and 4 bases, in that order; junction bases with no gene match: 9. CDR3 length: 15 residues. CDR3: CASSPTGTGLYEQYF. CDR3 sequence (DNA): TGTGCCAGTAGTCCTACGGGGACAGGGCTATACGAGCAGTACTTC.

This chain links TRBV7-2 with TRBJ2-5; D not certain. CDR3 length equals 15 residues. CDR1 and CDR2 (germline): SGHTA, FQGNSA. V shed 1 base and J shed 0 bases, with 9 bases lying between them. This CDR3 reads CASSLGTAYQETQYF. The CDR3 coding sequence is TGTGCCAGCAGCTTAGGAACGGCCTACCAAGAGACCCAGTACTTC.

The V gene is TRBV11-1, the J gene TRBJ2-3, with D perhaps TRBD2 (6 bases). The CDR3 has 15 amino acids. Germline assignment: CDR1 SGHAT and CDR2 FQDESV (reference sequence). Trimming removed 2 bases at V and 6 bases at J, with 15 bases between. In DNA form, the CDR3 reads TGTGCCAGCAGCTTACAGCGGAGAGGAGGGGATACGCAGTATTTT. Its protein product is CASSLQRRGGDTQYF.

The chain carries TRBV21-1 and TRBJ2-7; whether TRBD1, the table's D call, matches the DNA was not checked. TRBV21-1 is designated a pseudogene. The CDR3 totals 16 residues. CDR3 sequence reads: CASSNLRDTTFPEQYF. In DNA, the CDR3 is TGTGCCAGCAGCAATCTCCGGGACACCACTTTTCCCGAGCAGTACTTC.

The CDR3 sequence is CASSSRGQGRSGNTIYF. The CDR3, as DNA: TGTGCCAGCAGTTCCCGGGGACAGGGGAGGTCTGGAAACACCATATATTTT. The V and J genes are TRBV28 and TRBJ1-3, with TRBD1 matching over 10 bases. CDR1 and CDR2 (germline): MDHEN, SYDVKM. The junction had 7 bases not matched to a gene; V was cut back by 4 bases and J by 1 base. The CDR3 runs to 17 residues.

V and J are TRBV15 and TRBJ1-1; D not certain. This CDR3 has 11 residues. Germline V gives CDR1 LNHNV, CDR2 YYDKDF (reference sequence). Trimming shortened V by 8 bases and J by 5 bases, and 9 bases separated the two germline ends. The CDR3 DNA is TGTGCCACCCCGGTCCGGACTGAAGCTTTCTTT. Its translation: CATPVRTEAFF.

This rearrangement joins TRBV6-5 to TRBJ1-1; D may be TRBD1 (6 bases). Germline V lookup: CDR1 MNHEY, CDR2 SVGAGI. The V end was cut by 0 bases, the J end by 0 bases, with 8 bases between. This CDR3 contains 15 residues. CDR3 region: CASSYSTGLNTEAFF. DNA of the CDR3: TGTGCCAGCAGTTACTCGACAGGCCTGAACACTGAAGCTTTCTTT.

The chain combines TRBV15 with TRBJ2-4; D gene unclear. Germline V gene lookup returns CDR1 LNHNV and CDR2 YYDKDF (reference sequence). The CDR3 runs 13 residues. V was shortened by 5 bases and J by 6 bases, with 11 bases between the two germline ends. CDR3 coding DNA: TGTGCCACCAGCCTTGGAATAACAAACATTCAGTACTTC. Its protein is CATSLGITNIQYF.

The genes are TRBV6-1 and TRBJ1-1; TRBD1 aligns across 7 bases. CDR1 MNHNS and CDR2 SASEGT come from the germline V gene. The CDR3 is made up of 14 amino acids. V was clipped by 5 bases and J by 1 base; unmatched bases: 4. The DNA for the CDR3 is TGTGCCAGCAGTCTAAACAGGGGGAACACTGAAGCTTTCTTT. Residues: CASSLNRGNTEAFF.